Here is one T cell receptor (beta chain) with its context. The CDR3 sequence is 16 residues long. J was trimmed by 1 base and V by 4 bases; bases with no gene match: 8. Looked up from germline, CDR1 is SGHNT and CDR2 is YENEEA. These data are taken from a study of patients and donors after allogeneic stem cell transplantation. TCRdb reprocessed the RT-PCR reads with MiXCR, giving one entry per CDR3 protein. The sample shows more than 850,000 distinct CDR3 sequences, roughly 18% of them seen only once. The chain uses TRBV11-3 and TRBJ2-5, with TRBD1 matching over 8 bases. Material: blood, either unsorted or a sorted T cell fraction (not recorded which). The sequence came from a human donor who was either an allogeneic HSCT recipient or a stem cell or donor lymphocyte infusion donor (not recorded which). It is not recorded whose cells these are; they may come from a transplant donor. CDR3 bases: TGTGCCAGCAGCTCCCGGACAGGGTCTCTCCAAGAGACCCAGTACTTC. As protein: CASSSRTGSLQETQYF.